The rows below give T cell receptor beta chains drawn from one sample of a study of T cell responses to AZD1222 COVID-19 vaccine. The table came from immunoSEQ multiplex PCR; TCRdb's copy has only in-frame clones and leaves some out. The table includes about 120,000 clones, about 90% detected once. Sample: peripheral blood, taken on day 0 of AZD1222 vaccination. Receptor source: an adult in good health. The CDR3 runs from the conserved cysteine through the conserved F or W. D genes are given only for firm matches. Not all rows give a size; the values are once, few, many and, for expanded clones, a class.

clone_size	v_call	d_call	j_call	cdr3_aa	cdr3_nt
-	TRBV7-6	TRBD1	TRBJ1-5	CASSLWKGTGSGSNQPQHF	TGTGCCAGCAGCTTGTGGAAAGGGACAGGGAGCGGGAGCAATCAGCCCCAGCATTTT
once	TRBV5-8	-	TRBJ1-3	CASSLWGSGNTIYF	TGTGCCAGCAGCTTGTGGGGATCCGGAAACACCATATATTTT
-	TRBV27	-	TRBJ1-5	CASSLVRGDPQHF	TGTGCCAGCAGTTTAGTTCGGGGGGATCCCCAGCATTTT
-	TRBV2	-	TRBJ2-2	CASSEMGDGELFF	TGTGCCAGCAGTGAAATGGGGGACGGGGAGCTGTTTTTT
-	TRBV5-5	-	TRBJ1-2	CASSLDAGNNYGYTF	TGTGCCAGCAGCTTGGACGCAGGGAACAACTATGGCTACACCTTC
-	TRBV7-2	-	TRBJ1-2	CASSLALQGQSYGYTF	TGTGCCAGCAGCTTAGCGTTACAAGGACAGAGCTATGGCTACACCTTC
-	TRBV2	TRBD1	TRBJ2-7	CASRPTPGQGGEQYF	TGTGCCAGCAGACCTACTCCGGGACAGGGGGGCGAGCAGTACTTC
-	TRBV20-1	-	TRBJ2-1	CSASSVRGEQFF	TGCAGTGCTAGTAGTGTGCGTGGTGAGCAGTTCTTC
once	TRBV4-3	TRBD1	TRBJ1-2	CASSQAISGQGFYGYTF	TGCGCCAGCAGCCAAGCGATCTCGGGACAGGGTTTCTATGGCTACACCTTC
-	TRBV19	-	TRBJ1-2	CASSIRRSHYGYTF	TGTGCCAGTAGTATCCGACGCTCTCACTATGGCTACACCTTC
-	TRBV6-2/TRBV6-3	-	TRBJ1-1	CASSYAGTPTEAFF	TGTGCCAGCAGTTATGCAGGGACACCCACTGAAGCTTTCTTT
medium-sized	TRBV12-3/TRBV12-4	TRBD2	TRBJ2-1	CASSLTGGHIF	TGTGCCAGCAGTTTAACGGGGGGGCATATCTTC
-	TRBV2	-	TRBJ1-5	CASRAGQYSNQPQHF	TGTGCCAGCAGAGCAGGACAGTATAGCAATCAGCCCCAGCATTTT
-	TRBV5-1	-	TRBJ1-1	CASSTSTQGRWTEAFF	TGCGCCAGCAGCACTTCTACCCAGGGGAGGTGGACTGAAGCTTTCTTT
once	TRBV5-4	-	TRBJ1-1	CASSLDLVAGTEAFF	TGTGCCAGCAGCTTGGATTTGGTAGCAGGGACTGAAGCTTTCTTT
-	TRBV7-2	-	TRBJ2-4	CASSLGAASGGIQYF	TGTGCCAGCAGCTTGGGAGCCGCATCCGGGGGAATTCAGTACTTC
-	TRBV5-6	TRBD1	TRBJ2-5	CASSSAGTGGETQYF	TGTGCCAGCAGCTCAGCAGGGACAGGGGGGGAGACCCAGTACTTC